Each of the 29 T cell receptor beta chains below was sequenced from the same sample in a study of shared T cell receptors in the human thymus. Clones were read by immunoSEQ multiplex PCR, and TCRdb kept only the in-frame ones, dropping some. The sample lists some 760,000 clones, approximately 83% occurring once. These sequences were also reported in another study, on human thymus T cells.

The sequencing sample was made of thymocytes. The receptors shown here come from a girl under three years old with a congenital heart defect.

The chain carries TRBV6-1 and TRBJ1-4, with TRBD1 as a possible D gene (6 bases). The CDR3 runs 15 residues. V was trimmed by 2 bases and J by 7 bases, leaving 14 bases between them. Germline CDR1 reads MNHNS; CDR2 reads SASEGT. CDR3 DNA sequence: TGTGCCAGCAGTGAATGGCCGGGACAAGGTGAAAAACTGTTTTTT. This translates into CASSEWPGQGEKLFF.

The V call is TRBV5-8, the J call TRBJ2-1; TRBD2 matches at 8 bases. J lost 8 bases, V lost 2 bases, and 12 bases had no gene match. Germline V lookup: CDR1 SGHTS, CDR2 YDEGEE. There are 16 residues in the CDR3. The CDR3 loop reads CASSFTRGGLNDEQFF. The CDR3, as DNA: TGTGCCAGCAGCTTTACTCGGGGGGGCCTGAATGATGAGCAGTTCTTC.

This chain connects TRBV2 to TRBJ2-3; 7 bases fit TRBD2. Trimming cost V 6 bases and J 0 bases; bases outside gene matches: 15. Germline lookup yields CDR1 SNHLY and CDR2 FYNNEI. CDR3 size: 18 residues. CDR3 residues: CASSLGLPKSSSTDTQYF. The CDR3 nucleotides are TGTGCCAGCAGCCTGGGACTACCGAAGTCATCTAGCACAGATACGCAGTATTTT.

The chain recombines TRBV28 with TRBJ1-5; 7 bases map to TRBD1. The CDR3 is 17 amino acids. Germline V gene data show CDR1 as MDHEN and CDR2 as SYDVKM. The trim removed 6 bases at V and 0 bases at J, leaving 11 bases unmatched. The CDR3 protein is CASSYWDSGDSNQPQHF. The CDR3 DNA reads as TGTGCCAGCAGCTACTGGGACAGTGGAGATAGCAATCAGCCCCAGCATTTT.

V and J are TRBV11-2 and TRBJ1-2; 8 nucleotides align to TRBD1. CDR1 is SGHAT and CDR2 is FQNNGV in the germline V gene. J gave up 2 bases and V 3 bases, and 8 bases lay outside the gene matches. The length of the CDR3 is 16 residues. CDR3 in DNA: TGTGCCAGCAGCTTGACACAGGGGGTGGAAAACTATGGCTACACCTTC. Residues: CASSLTQGVENYGYTF.

The CDR3 coding sequence is TGTGCCAGCAGCACCGCCTTCTCGGCTAGCGGGGCGTCAGATACGCAGTATTTT. It is translated as CASSTAFSASGASDTQYF. The V call is TRBV5-4, the J call TRBJ2-3; 9 bases map to TRBD2. V was clipped by 4 bases and J by 4 bases; unmatched bases: 16. The length of the CDR3 is 18 residues. Germline V CDR1 and CDR2: SGHNT, YYREEE (reference sequence).

This chain links TRBV27 with TRBJ2-1; 8 nucleotides match TRBD1. V was clipped by 1 base and J by 8 bases; unmatched bases: 1. The germline V gene has CDR1 MNHEY and CDR2 SMNVEV (reference sequence). The CDR3 contains 13 residues. For the CDR3, the DNA is TGTGCCAGCAGTTTATTCAGGGGGCATGAGCAGTTCTTC. Encoded protein: CASSLFRGHEQFF.

The rearrangement joins TRBV5-6 to TRBJ2-2; no reliable D call. Germline V lookup: CDR1 SGHDT, CDR2 YYEEEE. V was cut by 1 base and J by 4 bases, with 8 bases left in between. The CDR3 has 14 residues. DNA of the CDR3: TGTGCCAGCAGCTTGTGGCTTACCACCGGGGAGCTGTTTTTT. Protein: CASSLWLTTGELFF.

The chain employs TRBV7-2 and TRBJ2-2; weak D call: TRBD2 (5 bases). The V gene lost 5 bases and the J gene lost 5 bases, with 12 bases spanning the gap. Germline assignment: CDR1 SGHTA and CDR2 FQGNSA. The CDR3 covers 14 residues. CDR3 bases: TGTGCCAGCAGCAACTGGAGGTGGACCGGGGAGCTGTTTTTT. Amino acids: CASSNWRWTGELFF.

The V gene is TRBV28, the J gene TRBJ1-2, with D tentatively TRBD1 (6 bases). Germline V gene data show CDR1 as MDHEN and CDR2 as SYDVKM. This CDR3 has 14 amino acids. V dropped 6 bases and J dropped 5 bases, with 16 bases sitting between them. CDR3 in DNA: TGTGCCAGCAGCACCGGATCAACAGGGTATGGCTACACCTTC. Translating it yields CASSTGSTGYGYTF.

The rearrangement uses TRBV9 and TRBJ1-5, with TRBD1 matching 11 bases. The CDR3 is 17 amino acids. CDR1 and CDR2 (germline): SGDLS, YYNGEE. Unmatched junction bases numbered 13, after V lost 4 bases and J lost 7 bases. The CDR3 is CASSPGDGTGGGQPQHF. The CDR3 bases are TGTGCCAGCAGCCCGGGAGATGGGACAGGGGGTGGACAGCCCCAGCATTTT.

The chain employs TRBV27 and TRBJ1-6; possible D gene TRBD1, 5 bases. Trimming cost V 10 bases and J 8 bases, with 12 bases left between them. The CDR3 is 12 amino acids. The V gene's germline CDR1 is MNHEY and CDR2 SMNVEV (reference sequence). This CDR3 reads CATGEPHSPLHF. DNA of the CDR3: TGTGCCACGGGGGAACCCCATTCACCCCTCCACTTT.

This chain uses TRBV29-1 with TRBJ1-4, with 10 bases identical to TRBD1. The CDR3 is made up of 18 amino acids. The V gene end was trimmed by 6 bases and the J gene end by 6 bases; junction bases not matched to a gene: 19. The V gene's germline CDR1 is SQVTM and CDR2 ANQGSEA. CDR3 in DNA: TGCAGCGTCGCCACCCGGCATGTGACAGGGGGCGATCATGAAAAACTGTTTTTT. Protein sequence: CSVATRHVTGGDHEKLFF.

This chain uses TRBV4-1 with TRBJ1-1; 9 bases fit TRBD1. The CDR3 loop spans 21 amino acids. Per the germline V gene, CDR1 is MGHRA and CDR2 is YSYEKL. With V trimmed by 2 bases and J by 0 bases, 19 bases remained unmatched. The CDR3 sequence: CASSQYRPPTGGGSMNTEAFF. CDR3 in DNA: TGCGCCAGCAGCCAATATCGACCCCCGACAGGGGGAGGGAGCATGAACACTGAAGCTTTCTTT.

V and J are TRBV10-3 and TRBJ2-7; perhaps TRBD1 as D (6 bases). Germline CDR1 is ENHRY and CDR2 is SYGVKD. Trimming shortened V by 2 bases and J by 4 bases, and 21 bases separated the two germline ends. The CDR3 covers 17 residues. CDR3 nucleotides: TGTGCCATCAGTGAGGTACCGGACAGCCTTCGGGCGTACGAGCAGTACTTC. It is translated as CAISEVPDSLRAYEQYF.

This clone was seen only a few times. The gene calls are TRBV7-9 and TRBJ2-1, with TRBD2 identical over 15 bases. CDR1 and CDR2 from the germline V gene are SEHNR and FQNEAQ (reference sequence). The V and J ends lost 8 bases and 4 bases, in that order; junction bases with no gene match: 15. The CDR3 loop spans 19 amino acids. CDR3 coding DNA: TGTGCCAGCGCCATATCCGGACTAGCGGGGGGGCTTGGGTACAATGAGCAGTTCTTC. It yields the protein CASAISGLAGGLGYNEQFF.

J is TRBJ2-1 and V is TRBV9, with D possibly being TRBD2 (5 bases). Germline assignment: CDR1 SGDLS and CDR2 YYNGEE. CDR3 size: 19 residues. Trimming shortened V by 0 bases and J by 2 bases, and 21 bases separated the two germline ends. This CDR3 is CASSVAICEDRGAYNEQFF. DNA for the CDR3: TGTGCCAGCAGCGTAGCTATCTGTGAGGACCGGGGAGCCTACAATGAGCAGTTCTTC.

This clone was picked up one time. The chain carries TRBV18 and TRBJ1-5; D ambiguous. Trimming shortened V by 6 bases and J by 9 bases, and 21 bases separated the two germline ends. Per germline, CDR1 KGHSH and CDR2 LQKENI. The CDR3 consists of 15 residues. The CDR3: CASSPSRKRRGPQHF. The CDR3 nucleotides are TGTGCCAGCTCGCCCTCTAGAAAACGACGTGGGCCCCAGCATTTT.

The chain joins TRBV18 to TRBJ1-1, with 7 positions matching TRBD1. V dropped 3 bases and J dropped 0; count of bases not matched to a gene: 16. This CDR3 is 19 amino acids long. The germline CDR1 and CDR2 sequences are KGHSH and LQKENI. For the CDR3, the DNA is TGTGCCAGCTCACCGATCCGACAGGGAAGGGTTGGTCTGAACACTGAAGCTTTCTTT. It encodes CASSPIRQGRVGLNTEAFF.

This clone has a single count. CDR3 sequence (DNA): TGCGCCAGCAGCCAAGACCCAGGGACAGGGGACTATGGCTACACCTTC. Residues: CASSQDPGTGDYGYTF. This rearrangement joins TRBV4-1 to TRBJ1-2, with 10 bases fitting TRBD1. The CDR3 has 16 residues. The germline V gene has CDR1 MGHRA and CDR2 YSYEKL. After removal of 0 bases from V and 3 bases from J, the junction contained 4 bases not matched to a gene.

This clone was seen a handful of times. The chain couples TRBV9 to TRBJ2-1; 11 bases are a match to TRBD2. CDR1 SGDLS and CDR2 YYNGEE come from the germline V gene. V was clipped by 0 bases and J by 2 bases; unmatched bases: 4. This CDR3 comprises 17 residues. The CDR3 bases are TGTGCCAGCAGCGTAGCCGAACTAGCGGGGGCCTACAATGAGCAGTTCTTC. Protein product: CASSVAELAGAYNEQFF.

This clone has more than one count but fewer than ten. The chain is built from TRBV2 and TRBJ1-1; the D gene is possibly TRBD1 (6 bases). This CDR3 contains 17 residues. In germline, CDR1 is SNHLY, CDR2 FYNNEI. Between the trimmed V and J ends, which lost 4 bases and 0 bases, there was a span of 18 bases. The CDR3 nucleotides are TGTGCCAGCAGTGGATCTTCAGGGGTCACTATGAACACTGAAGCTTTCTTT. Amino acids: CASSGSSGVTMNTEAFF.

In this sample, this clone turned up a few times. The chain couples TRBV7-2 to TRBJ1-2; D call uncertain. The CDR3 is made up of 13 amino acids. In germline, CDR1 is SGHTA, CDR2 FQGNSA. V lost 3 bases to trimming and J lost 8 bases, with 13 bases between them. The CDR3: CASSFRRRGGYTF. The CDR3 DNA is TGTGCCAGCAGCTTTAGAAGGAGAGGCGGCTACACCTTC.

The chain links TRBV30 to TRBJ1-1; D is undetermined. The CDR3 consists of 13 residues. The V gene lost 3 bases and the J gene lost 3 bases, with 11 bases spanning the gap. Germline V CDR1 and CDR2: GTSNPN, SVGIG (reference sequence). The CDR3 reads CAWRVFRDTEAFF. CDR3 bases: TGTGCCTGGAGAGTATTTCGGGACACTGAAGCTTTCTTT.

This clone was recorded once. The gene calls are TRBV9 and TRBJ2-2, with D hard to call. Germline V lookup: CDR1 SGDLS, CDR2 YYNGEE. The CDR3 contains 13 residues. The V gene lost 0 bases and the J gene lost 5 bases, with 5 bases spanning the gap. CDR3 sequence reads: CASSVVPTGELFF. CDR3 coding DNA: TGTGCCAGCAGCGTAGTCCCAACCGGGGAGCTGTTTTTT. Looking up the rest from reference TRBV9 and TRBJ2-2 gives the full variable domain: DSGVTQTPKHLITATGQRVTLRCSPRSGDLSVYWYQQSLDQGLQFLIQYYNGEERAKGNILERFSAQQFPDLHSELNLSSLELGDSALYFCASSVVPTGELFFGEGSRLTVL.

The V and J genes are TRBV6-1 and TRBJ2-3; weak D call: TRBD2 (5 bases). The CDR3 loop spans 11 amino acids. V was trimmed by 7 bases and J by 8 bases, leaving 10 bases between them. The germline gives CDR1 MNHNS, CDR2 SASEGT. The CDR3 DNA reads TGTGCCAGCACCGAGGGCAGTACGCAGTATTTT. Translated, it gives CASTEGSTQYF.

The J gene is TRBJ2-7, the V gene TRBV5-5, with 7 bases matching TRBD2. The germline V gene encodes CDR1 SGHKS and CDR2 YYEKEE (reference sequence). The CDR3 is 17 amino acids. J lost 3 bases, V lost 0 bases, and 12 bases had no gene match. CDR3 sequence: CASSLEVAVAGGYEQYF. The CDR3 bases are TGTGCCAGCAGCTTGGAGGTAGCGGTAGCGGGTGGCTACGAGCAGTACTTC.

The rearrangement links TRBV28 to TRBJ1-3, with D possibly matching TRBD1 (6 bases). Germline V lookup: CDR1 MDHEN, CDR2 SYDVKM. V was shortened by 2 bases and J by 4 bases, with 12 bases between the two germline ends. This CDR3 is built from 15 residues. The CDR3 region has the DNA TGTGCCAGCAGTTTAATAGGACAGAAAGGAAACACCATATATTTT. It encodes CASSLIGQKGNTIYF. Full variable domain (rest looked up from reference TRBV28 and TRBJ1-3): DVKVTQSSRYLVKRTGEKVFLECVQDMDHENMFWYRQDPGLGLRLIYFSYDVKMKEKGDIPEGYSVSREKKERFSLILESASTNQTSMYLCASSLIGQKGNTIYFGEGSWLTVV.

The chain combines TRBV4-2 with TRBJ2-3, with TRBD2 matching 8 bases. The CDR3 totals 21 residues. Per the germline V gene, CDR1 is LGHNA and CDR2 is YNFKEQ. J lost 0 bases, V lost 2 bases, and 19 bases had no gene match. The DNA of the CDR3 is TGTGCCAGCAGCCAACCGCGGGAGCGGGGGATGTGCGCTACTAGCACAGATACGCAGTATTTT. It translates to CASSQPRERGMCATSTDTQYF.